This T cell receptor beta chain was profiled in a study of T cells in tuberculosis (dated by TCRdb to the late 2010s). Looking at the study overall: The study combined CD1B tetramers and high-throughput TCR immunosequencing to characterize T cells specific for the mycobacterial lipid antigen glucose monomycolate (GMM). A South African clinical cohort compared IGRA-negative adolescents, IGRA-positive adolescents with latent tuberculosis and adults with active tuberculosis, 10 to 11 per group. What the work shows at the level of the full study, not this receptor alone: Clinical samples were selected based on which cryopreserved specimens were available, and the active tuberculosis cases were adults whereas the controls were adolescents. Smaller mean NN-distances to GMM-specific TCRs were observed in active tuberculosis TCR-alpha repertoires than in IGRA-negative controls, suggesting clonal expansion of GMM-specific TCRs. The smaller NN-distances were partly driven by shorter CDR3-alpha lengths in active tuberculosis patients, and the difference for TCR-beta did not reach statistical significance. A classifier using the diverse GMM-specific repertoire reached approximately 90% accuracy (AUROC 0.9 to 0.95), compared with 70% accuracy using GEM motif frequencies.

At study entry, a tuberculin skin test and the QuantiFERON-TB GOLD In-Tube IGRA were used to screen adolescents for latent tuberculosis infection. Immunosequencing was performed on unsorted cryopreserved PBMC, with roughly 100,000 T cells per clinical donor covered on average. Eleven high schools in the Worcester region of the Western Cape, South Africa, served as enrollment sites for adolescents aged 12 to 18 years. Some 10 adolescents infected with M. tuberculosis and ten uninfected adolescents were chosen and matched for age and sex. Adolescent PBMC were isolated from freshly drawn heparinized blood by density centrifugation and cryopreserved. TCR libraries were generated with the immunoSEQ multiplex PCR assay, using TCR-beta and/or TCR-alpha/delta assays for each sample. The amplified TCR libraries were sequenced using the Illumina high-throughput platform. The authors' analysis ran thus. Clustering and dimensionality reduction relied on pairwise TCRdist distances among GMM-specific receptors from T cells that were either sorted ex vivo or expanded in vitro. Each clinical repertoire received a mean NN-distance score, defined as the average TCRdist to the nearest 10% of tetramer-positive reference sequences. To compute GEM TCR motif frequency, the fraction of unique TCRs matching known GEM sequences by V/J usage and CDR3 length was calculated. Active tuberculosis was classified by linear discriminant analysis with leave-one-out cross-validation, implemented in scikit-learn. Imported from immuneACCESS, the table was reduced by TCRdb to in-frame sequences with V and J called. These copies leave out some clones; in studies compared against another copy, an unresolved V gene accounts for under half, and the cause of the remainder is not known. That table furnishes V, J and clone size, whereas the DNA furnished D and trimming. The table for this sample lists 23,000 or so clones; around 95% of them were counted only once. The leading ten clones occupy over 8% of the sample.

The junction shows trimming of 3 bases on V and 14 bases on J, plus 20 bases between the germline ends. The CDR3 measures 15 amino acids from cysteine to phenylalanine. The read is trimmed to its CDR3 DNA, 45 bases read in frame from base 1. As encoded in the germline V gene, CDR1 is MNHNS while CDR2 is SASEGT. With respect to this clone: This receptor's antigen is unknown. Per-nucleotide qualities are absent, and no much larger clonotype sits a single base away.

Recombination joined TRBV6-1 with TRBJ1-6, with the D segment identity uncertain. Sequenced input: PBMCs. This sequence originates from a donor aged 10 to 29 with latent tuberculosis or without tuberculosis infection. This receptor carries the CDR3 CASSDPRQAAGSLHF. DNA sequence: TGTGCCAGCAGTGACCCCCGGCAAGCGGCCGGGTCCCTCCACTTT.